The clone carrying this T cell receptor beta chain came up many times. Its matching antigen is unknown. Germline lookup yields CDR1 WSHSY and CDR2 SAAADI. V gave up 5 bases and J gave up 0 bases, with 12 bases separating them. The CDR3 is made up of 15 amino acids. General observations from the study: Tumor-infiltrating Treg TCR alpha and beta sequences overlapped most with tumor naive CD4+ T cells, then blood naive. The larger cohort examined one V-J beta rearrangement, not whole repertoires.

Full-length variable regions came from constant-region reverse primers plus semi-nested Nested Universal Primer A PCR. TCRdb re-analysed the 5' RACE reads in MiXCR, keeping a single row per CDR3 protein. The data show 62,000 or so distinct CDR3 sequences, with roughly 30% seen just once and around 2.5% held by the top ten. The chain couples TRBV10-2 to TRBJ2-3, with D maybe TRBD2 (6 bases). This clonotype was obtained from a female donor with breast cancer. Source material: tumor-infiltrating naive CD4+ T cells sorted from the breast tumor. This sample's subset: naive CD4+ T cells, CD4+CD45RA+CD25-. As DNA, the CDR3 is TGCGCCAGCAGTCCCGACCGGGGGAGCACAGATACGCAGTATTTT. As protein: CASSPDRGSTDTQYF.